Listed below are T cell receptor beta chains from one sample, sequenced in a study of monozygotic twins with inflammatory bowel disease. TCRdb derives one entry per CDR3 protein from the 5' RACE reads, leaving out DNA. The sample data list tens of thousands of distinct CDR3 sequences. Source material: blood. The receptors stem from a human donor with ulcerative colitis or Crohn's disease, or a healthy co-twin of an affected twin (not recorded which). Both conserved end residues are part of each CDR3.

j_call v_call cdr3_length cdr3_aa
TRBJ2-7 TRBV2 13 CASSTLVRSEQYF
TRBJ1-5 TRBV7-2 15 CASSLAVRGRQPQHF
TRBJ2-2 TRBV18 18 CASSPRGWGPSRTGELFF
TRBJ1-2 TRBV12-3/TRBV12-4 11 CASSSGYGYTF
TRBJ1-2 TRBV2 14 CASSGVRQNYGYTF
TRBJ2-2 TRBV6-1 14 CASRDGSNTGELFF
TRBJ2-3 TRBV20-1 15 CSARVASSSTDTQYF
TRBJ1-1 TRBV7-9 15 CASSSPLRTGAEAFF
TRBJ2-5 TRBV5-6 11 CASSSTQTQYF
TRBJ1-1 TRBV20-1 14 CSARDRGRGPEAFF
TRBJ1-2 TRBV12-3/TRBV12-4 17 CASRPLSGRGMLGGYTF
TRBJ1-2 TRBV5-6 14 CASSFVAVNYGYTF
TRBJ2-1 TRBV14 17 CASSQRSGGLPNNEQFF
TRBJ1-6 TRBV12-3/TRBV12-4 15 CASWGGGSYNSPLHF
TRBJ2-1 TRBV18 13 CASSPPAIDEQFF
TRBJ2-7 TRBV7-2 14 CASSLEISSYEQYF
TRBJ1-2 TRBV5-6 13 CASSFPGTYGYTF
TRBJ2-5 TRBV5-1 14 CASSDGTFQETQYF
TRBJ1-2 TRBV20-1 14 CSARGRNPASGYTF
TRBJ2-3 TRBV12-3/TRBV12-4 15 CASSPDRGSTDTQYF
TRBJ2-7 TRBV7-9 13 CASSLEGRREQYF
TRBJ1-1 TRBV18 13 CASSPGLDTEAFF
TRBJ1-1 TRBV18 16 CASSPTGGARFTEAFF
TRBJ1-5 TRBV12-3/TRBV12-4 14 CASSQWGSNQPQHF
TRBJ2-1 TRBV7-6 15 CASSAGGSSYNEQFF
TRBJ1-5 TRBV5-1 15 CASSLQGASNQPQHF
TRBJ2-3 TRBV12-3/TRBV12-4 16 CASSPGQGVATDTQYF
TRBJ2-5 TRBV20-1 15 CSAPLQGTGKETQYF
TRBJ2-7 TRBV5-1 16 CASSWTLAGGTYEQYF
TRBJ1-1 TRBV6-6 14 CASSRDRDGYNAFF
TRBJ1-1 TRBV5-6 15 CASSFSRRWGTEAFF
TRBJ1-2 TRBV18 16 CASSSNSRATNYGYTF
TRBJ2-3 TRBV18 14 CASSPTETTDTQYF
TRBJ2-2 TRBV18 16 CASSPGLAVNTGELFF
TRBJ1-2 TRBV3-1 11 CASSLNMGYTF
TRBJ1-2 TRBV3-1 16 CASSYKAKQGAQGYTF
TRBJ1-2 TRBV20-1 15 CSASGHEPGQGAACF
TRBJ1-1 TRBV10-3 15 CAISARQELNTEAFF
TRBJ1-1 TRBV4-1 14 CASSQGGMDTEAFF
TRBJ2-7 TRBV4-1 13 CASSPGGLYEQYF
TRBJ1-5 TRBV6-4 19 CASSRSWTGGIVSNQPQHF
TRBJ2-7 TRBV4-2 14 CASSQVQGDYEQYF
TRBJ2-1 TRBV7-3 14 CASSLGGHGNEQFF
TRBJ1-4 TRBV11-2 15 CASSTGTTTNEKLFF
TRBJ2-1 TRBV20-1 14 CSVHISTLNNEQFF
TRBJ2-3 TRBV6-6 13 CASSYGYTDTQYF
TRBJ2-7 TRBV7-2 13 CASSFGGVREQYF
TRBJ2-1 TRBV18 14 CASSPSRRNNEQFF
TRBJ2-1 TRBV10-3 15 CAIASSGGNHNEQFF
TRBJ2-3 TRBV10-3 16 CAISESRANRGDTQYF
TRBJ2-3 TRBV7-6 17 CASSLSYRWGDTDTQYF
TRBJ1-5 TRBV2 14 CASSEGTRNQPQHF